This T cell receptor (beta chain) was documented in a study of CD8 T cells in ankylosing spondylitis. This clonotype turned up a few times. No antigen is known for it. TCRdb analysed the 5' RACE reads with MiXCR anew, one entry per CDR3 protein. The table has about 150,000 distinct CDR3 sequences, 40% to 50% seen once. CDR3 length: 15 amino acids. Per the germline V gene, CDR1 is SGHRS and CDR2 is YFSETQ. V was shortened by 0 bases and J by 2 bases, with 12 bases between the two germline ends. Overall study results and limits: Disease-linked clones had a CD8+ phenotype and relatively low frequency in peripheral blood. Matched ankylosing spondylitis synovial fluid reportedly showed significant enrichment of disease-linked clones. About 8 highly homologous variants formed a TCR beta motif that appeared characteristic of ankylosing spondylitis blood. A subset of motif variants has previously been described in the synovial fluid and blood of reactive arthritis.

This sequence originates from a male donor with ankylosing spondylitis. Sequenced sample: synovial fluid, either unsorted or a sorted T cell fraction (not recorded which). The chain joins TRBV5-1 to TRBJ2-7; D unresolved. CDR3 region: CASSLGSGIPYEQYF. CDR3 coding DNA: TGCGCCAGCAGCTTGGGTTCTGGGATACCCTACGAGCAGTACTTC.